Reported below is one T cell receptor (beta chain). Antigen: not known. The data stem from a study of shared clonotypes between healthy human individuals. Produced via immunoSEQ multiplex PCR; TCRdb's table is partial and in-frame only. This sample carries over 400,000 clones, approximately 82% of them seen once, and the ten largest clones take approximately 12%. Trimming took off 1 base at V and 0 bases at J, with 7 bases between the two ends. Germline CDR1 and CDR2: SGHAT and FQNNGV. The CDR3 spans 15 residues. Study conclusions and caveats: The low donor count limited represented genetic and exposure-history diversity.

Input material: PBMCs. This TCR came from a woman in her thirties or forties in good health. Some clones in this sample may be carry-over from other donors' samples. The V and J genes are TRBV11-2 and TRBJ1-5; D remains ambiguous. The CDR3 here is CASSLGAASNQPQHF. As DNA, the CDR3 is TGTGCCAGCAGCTTAGGCGCGGCTAGCAATCAGCCCCAGCATTTT.